This T cell receptor beta chain was identified in a study of T cell repertoires in cytomegalovirus infection. V was clipped by 2 bases and J by 5 bases, with 9 bases between them. The CDR3 is made up of 12 amino acids. The germline CDR1 and CDR2 sequences are SQVTM and ANQGSEA. This clonotype has just a few counts. The target antigen is unknown. General study findings and limits: CMV-specific TCR beta clonotypes restricted by HLA-C were the ones dominating the ex vivo response. Individuals carrying CMV plus the relevant HLA were identified by cumulative frequency of public TCR beta families.

TCRdb passed the reads through MiXCR, listing each CDR3 protein once. The table shows roughly 310,000 distinct CDR3 sequences, with almost 30% occurring only once. The TCR sequence derives from a human donor in good health (CMV status not recorded). Some clones in this sample may be carry-over from other donors' samples. Source: cultured PBMCs, taken from culture after CMV antigen stimulation. The V and J genes are TRBV29-1 and TRBJ2-5; D remains ambiguous. This CDR3 reads CSVEHDRETQYF. The CDR3 bases are TGCAGCGTTGAACATGACCGGGAGACCCAGTACTTC.